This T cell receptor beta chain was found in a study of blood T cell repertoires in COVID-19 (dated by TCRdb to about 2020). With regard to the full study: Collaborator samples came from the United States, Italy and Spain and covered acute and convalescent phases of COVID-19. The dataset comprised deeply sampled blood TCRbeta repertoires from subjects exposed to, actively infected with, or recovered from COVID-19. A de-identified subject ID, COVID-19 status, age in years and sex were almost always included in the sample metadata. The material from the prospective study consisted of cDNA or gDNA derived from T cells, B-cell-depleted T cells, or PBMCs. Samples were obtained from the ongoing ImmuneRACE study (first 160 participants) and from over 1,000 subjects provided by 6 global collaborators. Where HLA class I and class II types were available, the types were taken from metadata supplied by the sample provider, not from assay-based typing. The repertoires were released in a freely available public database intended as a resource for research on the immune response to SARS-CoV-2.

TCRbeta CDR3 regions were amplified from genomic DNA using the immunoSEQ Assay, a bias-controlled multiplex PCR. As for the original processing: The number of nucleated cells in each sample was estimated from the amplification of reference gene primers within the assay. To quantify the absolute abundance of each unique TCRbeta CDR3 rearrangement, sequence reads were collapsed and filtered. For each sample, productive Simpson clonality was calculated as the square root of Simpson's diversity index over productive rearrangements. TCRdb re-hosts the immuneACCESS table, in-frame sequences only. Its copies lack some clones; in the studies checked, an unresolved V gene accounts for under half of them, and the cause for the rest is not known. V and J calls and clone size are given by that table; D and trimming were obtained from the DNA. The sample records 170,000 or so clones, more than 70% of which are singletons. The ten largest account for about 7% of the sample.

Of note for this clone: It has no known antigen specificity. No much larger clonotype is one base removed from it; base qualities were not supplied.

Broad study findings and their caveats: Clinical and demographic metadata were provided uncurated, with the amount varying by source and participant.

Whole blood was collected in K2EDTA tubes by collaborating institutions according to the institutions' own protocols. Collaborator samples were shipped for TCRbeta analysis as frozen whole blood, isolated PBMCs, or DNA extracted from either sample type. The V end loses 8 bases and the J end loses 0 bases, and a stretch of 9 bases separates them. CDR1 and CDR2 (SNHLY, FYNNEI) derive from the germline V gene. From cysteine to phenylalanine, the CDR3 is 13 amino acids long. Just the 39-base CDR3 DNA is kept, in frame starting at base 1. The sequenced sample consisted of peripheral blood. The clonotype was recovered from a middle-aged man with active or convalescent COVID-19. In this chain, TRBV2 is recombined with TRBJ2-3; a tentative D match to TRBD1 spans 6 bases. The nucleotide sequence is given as TGTGCCAGCCCACAGGGTAGCACAGATACGCAGTATTTT. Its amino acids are CASPQGSTDTQYF.